The next 32 T cell receptor beta chains were all read from a single sample in a study of blood T cells in healthy people across ages. Through a sample-barcoded 5' primer and a J-beta primer mix, a second PCR was run for roughly 6 to 12 cycles. MiXCR, run by TCRdb on the 5' RACE reads, gives a single entry per CDR3 protein. The top ten clones hold approximately 2.1% of a sample with 1.5 million to 2 million distinct CDR3 sequences, 49% of them seen once. The sample was blood. The source of these receptors is a woman in her thirties or forties in good health.

This chain links TRBV7-6 with TRBJ1-1; TRBD1 agrees at 7 bases. The V and J ends lost 5 bases and 6 bases, in that order; junction bases with no gene match: 9. Germline V gives CDR1 SGHVS, CDR2 FNYEAQ. There are 14 residues in the CDR3. CDR3: CASSRGQSVAEAFF. The CDR3, as DNA: TGTGCCAGCAGCCGGGGACAGTCCGTAGCTGAAGCTTTCTTT.

This clonotype was found a few times. This rearrangement joins TRBV5-1 to TRBJ2-7; D is uncertain. Trimming stripped 3 bases from V and 5 bases from J, with 6 bases between. CDR3 length: 11 amino acids. Germline V gives CDR1 SGHRS, CDR2 YFSETQ. DNA of the CDR3: TGCGCCAGCAGCTCCCCCGACGAGCAGTACTTC. The encoded protein is CASSSPDEQYF.

The chain has TRBV7-6 and TRBJ2-4, with 8 bases aligning to TRBD1. Judging by the DNA end, TRBJ2-7 fits better; the J call may be wrong. CDR3 size: 14 residues. Germline CDR1 reads SGHVS; CDR2 reads FNYEAQ. In DNA, the CDR3 is TGTGCCAGCAGCTTTGGACAGGGATCGAACGAGCAGTACTTC. Its translation is CASSFGQGSNEQYF.

V is TRBV6-5 and J is TRBJ1-2; D might be TRBD1 (6 bases). This CDR3 region has 13 residues. Germline V lookup: CDR1 MNHEY, CDR2 SVGAGI. Between the trimmed V and J ends, which lost 5 bases and 8 bases, there was a span of 15 bases. The CDR3 nucleotides are TGTGCCAGCAGTCCTGGGGGCGCAGGCGGCTACACCTTC. Translated, it gives CASSPGGAGGYTF.

In its sample, this clonotype was seen a few times. This chain uses TRBV5-1 with TRBJ2-1; 10 bases map to TRBD2. CDR1 and CDR2 (germline): SGHRS, YFSETQ. Germline trimming cut 4 bases from V and 9 bases from J; bases unmatched to any gene: 13. There are 16 residues in the CDR3. The DNA for the CDR3 is TGCGCCAGCAGCAAAGAAGCGGGGGGGCGAGGGCTTGAGCAGTTCTTC. Translating gives CASSKEAGGRGLEQFF.

This clonotype has a handful of counts. The chain employs TRBV15 and TRBJ1-2; TRBD1 is a possible D gene (5 bases). CDR3 size: 17 residues. Germline V gives CDR1 LNHNV, CDR2 YYDKDF (reference sequence). V shed 3 bases and J shed 7 bases, with 24 bases lying between them. The CDR3 here is CATSRDMGTGAAAGYTF. The CDR3 nucleotides read TGTGCCACCAGCAGGGATATGGGAACAGGAGCTGCGGCTGGCTACACCTTC.

The V call is TRBV12-3 or TRBV12-4, the J call TRBJ2-5, with D uncertain. The J call may be mistaken, given a closer DNA end match to TRBJ2-1. There are 13 residues in the CDR3. Here the CDR3 reads CASSLGFQETQFF. The CDR3 DNA is TGTGCCAGCAGTTTAGGGTTCCAAGAGACCCAGTTCTTC.

This clonotype was counted a few times. This sequence joins TRBV7-2 and TRBJ2-7; 11 positions match TRBD2. CDR1 and CDR2 from the germline V gene are SGHTA and FQGNSA. This CDR3 contains 18 residues. The V gene end was trimmed by 0 bases and the J gene end by 1 base; junction bases not matched to a gene: 8. CDR3 loop: CASSLAPLAGGLSYEQYF. The CDR3, as DNA: TGTGCCAGCAGCTTAGCGCCGCTAGCGGGGGGCCTATCCTACGAGCAGTACTTC.

This chain joins TRBV6-6 and TRBJ1-4, with 9 bases fitting TRBD1. V was pared by 5 bases and J by 7 bases, with 5 bases of the junction left unmatched. Germline V CDR1 and CDR2: MNHNY, SVGAGI (reference sequence). The CDR3 is 14 amino acids. DNA of the CDR3: TGTGCCAGCAGTCAACAGGGGGCGATTGAAAAACTGTTTTTT. Its protein is CASSQQGAIEKLFF.

Ten or more counts support this clonotype. The chain uses TRBV20-1 and TRBJ2-4, with 9 bases aligning to TRBD2. CDR1 is DFQATT and CDR2 is SNEGSKA in the germline V gene (reference sequence). CDR3 length: 13 amino acids. J lost 6 bases, V lost 5 bases, and 5 bases had no gene match. CDR3 bases: TGCAGTGCTGGGCGGGGGGGCATAAACATTCAGTACTTC. The encoded protein is CSAGRGGINIQYF.

The chain uses TRBV28 and TRBJ2-5; D is tentatively TRBD1 or TRBD2 (7 bases each). V was clipped by 4 bases and J by 9 bases, with 24 bases between them. The CDR3 loop spans 16 amino acids. Germline V gene sequence: CDR1 MDHEN, CDR2 SYDVKM. The DNA for the CDR3 is TGTGCCAGCAGTTCGACGCTCCAGGGGGGGGGATTGGCCCAGTACTTC. This sequence encodes CASSSTLQGGGLAQYF.

The chain joins TRBV4-2 to TRBJ2-3; D gene unclear. Germline V gene data show CDR1 as LGHNA and CDR2 as YNFKEQ. V gave up 0 bases and J gave up 7 bases, with 11 bases separating them. The CDR3 loop spans 14 amino acids. The CDR3 DNA sequence: TGTGCCAGCAGCCAAGATCGGGTCACGAATACGCAGTATTTT. Its translation: CASSQDRVTNTQYF.

This clonotype was counted only a few times. This chain connects TRBV14 to TRBJ2-7, with D unresolved. The CDR3 runs to 13 residues. Germline-derived CDR1 and CDR2 are SGHDN and FVKESK. V was cut by 2 bases and J by 5 bases, with 10 bases left in between. CDR3 in DNA: TGTGCCAGCAGCCAAAGTATGGCCCACGAGCAGTACTTC. Encoded protein: CASSQSMAHEQYF.

The chain couples TRBV4-2 to TRBJ1-4; TRBD1 might be the D (6 bases). CDR1 LGHNA and CDR2 YNFKEQ come from the germline V gene. Trimming shortened V by 4 bases and J by 8 bases, and 20 bases separated the two germline ends. The CDR3 has 16 residues. The CDR3 spells CASSPSKQGGSEKLFF. CDR3 DNA: TGTGCCAGCAGCCCGTCGAAACAGGGAGGTAGCGAAAAACTGTTTTTT.

The chain carries TRBV13 and TRBJ2-5; D uncertain. The germline V gene encodes CDR1 PRHDT and CDR2 FYEKMQ (reference sequence). V was cut by 4 bases and J by 5 bases, with 14 bases left in between. This CDR3 comprises 14 residues. DNA of the CDR3: TGTGCCAGCAGCTCCAGGAAGGGTTGGGAGACCCAGTACTTC. Protein sequence: CASSSRKGWETQYF.

DNA of the CDR3: TGTGCCAGCAGCTCTGAGGGGGGGGCCCGTTACTACAATGAGCAGTTCTTC. Residues: CASSSEGGARYYNEQFF. The chain carries TRBV6-1 and TRBJ2-1; perhaps TRBD2 as D (7 bases). The CDR3 extends over 17 amino acids. Trimming pared 6 bases from V and 3 bases from J, leaving 21 bases between. CDR1 is MNHNS, CDR2 SASEGT, per germline.

This clonotype was seen more than once but under ten times. The chain employs TRBV28 and TRBJ2-7; TRBD1 is a possible D gene (6 bases). V was trimmed by 1 base and J by 5 bases, leaving 15 bases between them. This CDR3 contains 15 residues. Looked up from germline, CDR1 is MDHEN and CDR2 is SYDVKM. DNA of the CDR3: TGTGCCAGCAGTTTATTCGGCAGGGGTAATGACGAGCAGTACTTC. Its translation is CASSLFGRGNDEQYF.

This clonotype was seen once. The V gene is TRBV9, the J gene TRBJ2-5; TRBD2 agrees at 8 bases. Trimming cost V 6 bases and J 3 bases; bases outside gene matches: 10. This CDR3 spans 15 amino acids. Per germline, CDR1 SGDLS and CDR2 YYNGEE. DNA for the CDR3: TGTGCCAGCAAACCCAGCGGGGGAGAGAAAGAGACCCAGTACTTC. Translation gives CASKPSGGEKETQYF.

Concerning this clonotype: An end of the junction does not agree with germline; a read error may underlie this. The V gene is TRBV27, the J gene TRBJ2-7, with a weak D call TRBD1 (5 bases). The DNA end favors TRBJ2-5, so the J call may be wrong. The CDR3 is 14 amino acids. Germline V gives CDR1 MNHEY, CDR2 SMNVEV (reference sequence). The DNA for the CDR3 is TGTGCCAGCAGATACCGACAGAACCAAAAGACCCAGTACTTC. It translates to CASRYRQNQKTQYF.

The chain employs TRBV6-2 or TRBV6-3 and TRBJ2-1; no reliable D call. This CDR3 has 15 residues. Germline lookup yields CDR1 MNHEY and CDR2 SVGEGT. With 6 bases removed from V and 9 bases from J, the gap between germline ends came to 21 bases. The CDR3: CASSSADWSDPEQFF. In DNA form, the CDR3 reads TGTGCCAGCAGCTCCGCCGACTGGAGCGATCCTGAGCAGTTCTTC.

The chain is built from TRBV28 and TRBJ1-2; a weak D match, TRBD1 (5 bases). Germline CDR1 is MDHEN and CDR2 is SYDVKM. There are 16 residues in the CDR3. V was shortened by 4 bases and J by 4 bases, with 19 bases between the two germline ends. In DNA, the CDR3 is TGTGCCAGCAGTTCATGGACACTCGAGATCAGCTATGGCTACACCTTC. Translation gives CASSSWTLEISYGYTF.

The chain couples TRBV20-1 to TRBJ1-5, with a possible D match to TRBD1 (6 bases). Germline V CDR1 and CDR2: DFQATT, SNEGSKA (reference sequence). The CDR3 loop spans 12 amino acids. V was shortened by 3 bases and J by 5 bases, with 8 bases between the two germline ends. As DNA, the CDR3 is TGCAGTGCTAGGGCAGGGGATCAGCCCCAGCATTTT. Amino acid sequence: CSARAGDQPQHF.

This clonotype was recorded a few times. The chain carries TRBV20-1 and TRBJ2-7; D is uncertain. V lost 0 bases and J 2 bases, leaving 8 bases between the germline ends. Germline assignment: CDR1 DFQATT and CDR2 SNEGSKA (reference sequence). The CDR3 has 13 residues. CDR3 protein: CSARDRETYEQYF. In DNA form, the CDR3 reads TGCAGTGCTAGAGATCGTGAAACCTACGAGCAGTACTTC.

The rearrangement links TRBV6-6 to TRBJ2-3; 15 nucleotides match TRBD2. The length of the CDR3 is 17 residues. J gave up 1 base and V 7 bases, and 6 bases lay outside the gene matches. CDR1 is MNHNY, CDR2 SVGAGI, per germline (reference sequence). The CDR3 DNA is TGTGCCAGCACCTCGGGACTAGCGGGGGGAGGCACAGATACGCAGTATTTT. Amino acids: CASTSGLAGGGTDTQYF.

The rearrangement uses TRBV7-3 and TRBJ1-1, with 9 bases lining up with TRBD1. Trimming removed 5 bases from V and 5 bases from J; junction bases left unmatched: 9. CDR3 length: 15 residues. Germline V lookup: CDR1 SGHTA, CDR2 FQGTGA. This CDR3 is CASSPRGTGITEAFF. For the CDR3, the DNA is TGTGCCAGCAGCCCCAGAGGGACAGGGATTACTGAAGCTTTCTTT. Drawing the rest from reference TRBV7-3 and TRBJ1-1, the complete variable domain is GAGVSQTPSNKVTEKGKYVELRCDPISGHTALYWYRQSLGQGPEFLIYFQGTGAADDSGLPNDRFFAVRPEGSVSTLKIQRTERGDSAVYLCASSPRGTGITEAFFGQGTRLTVV.

V usage is TRBV4-2 and J usage is TRBJ1-2, with D hard to call. Trimming took 0 bases from V and 1 from J, leaving 12 bases between them. From germline, CDR1 is LGHNA and CDR2 YNFKEQ. CDR3 length: 16 residues. The CDR3 sequence is CASSQEPRWGNYGYTF. The CDR3 DNA is TGTGCCAGCAGCCAAGAACCCAGATGGGGTAACTATGGCTACACCTTC.

The chain employs TRBV10-3 and TRBJ1-5; 7 bases match TRBD1. The CDR3 has 16 residues. J lost 0 bases, V lost 2 bases, and 4 bases had no gene match. In germline, CDR1 is ENHRY, CDR2 SYGVKD. CDR3 nucleotides: TGTGCCATCAGTGAGCGGGGACAGAATAGCAATCAGCCCCAGCATTTT. Its protein is CAISERGQNSNQPQHF.

CDR3 region: CASSVVGLDNIQYF. The CDR3, as DNA: TGTGCCAGCAGCGTAGTGGGACTGGATAACATTCAGTACTTC. The chain couples TRBV9 to TRBJ2-7; a possible D gene is TRBD2 (6 bases). The J call is doubtful: the DNA matches TRBJ2-4 better. The V gene's germline CDR1 is SGDLS and CDR2 YYNGEE. The CDR3 covers 14 residues.

The chain has TRBV20-1 and TRBJ2-3; tentatively, D is TRBD1 (6 bases). Germline CDR1 and CDR2: DFQATT and SNEGSKA (reference sequence). Trimming took 1 base from V and 2 from J, leaving 13 bases between them. The CDR3 spans 15 residues. The DNA of the CDR3 is TGCAGTGCTAGAGTCAGGGGCGTATCCACAGATACGCAGTATTTT. It codes for CSARVRGVSTDTQYF.

The DNA of the CDR3 is TGTGCCAGCAGCCAAGAGTTTGGCGGGGGGAGAAATGAGCAGTTCTTC. Encoded protein: CASSQEFGGGRNEQFF. The chain employs TRBV4-2 and TRBJ2-1; TRBD2 matches at 8 bases. The V gene end was trimmed by 0 bases and the J gene end by 7 bases; junction bases not matched to a gene: 8. The CDR3 contains 16 residues. Looked up from germline, CDR1 is LGHNA and CDR2 is YNFKEQ.

The V call is TRBV7-2, the J call TRBJ2-3; TRBD1 is a possible D gene (5 bases). This CDR3 has 16 residues. Germline CDR1 is SGHTA and CDR2 is FQGNSA. Trimming stripped 5 bases from V and 0 bases from J, with 15 bases between. The CDR3 sequence is CASSPLQGASTDTQYF. The CDR3 nucleotides are TGTGCCAGCAGCCCGCTTCAGGGCGCGAGCACAGATACGCAGTATTTT. The entire variable domain, with the rest obtained from reference TRBV7-2 and TRBJ2-3, is as follows: GAGVSQSPSNKVTEKGKDVELRCDPISGHTALYWYRQSLGQGLEFLIYFQGNSAPDKSGLPSDRFSAERTGGSVSTLTIQRTQQEDSAVYLCASSPLQGASTDTQYFGPGTRLTVL.

J is TRBJ2-7 and V is TRBV6-2 or TRBV6-3; D is unclear. Germline V gives CDR1 MNHEY, CDR2 SVGEGT. Trimming stripped 2 bases from V and 0 bases from J, with 8 bases between. This CDR3 is built from 14 residues. The CDR3 bases are TGTGCCAGCAGTTACGGTGGGATCTCCTACGAGCAGTACTTC. It encodes CASSYGGISYEQYF.